The clone carrying this TCR beta chain occurred once. The antigen remains undetermined. Known numbers of the T cell clone KT2 were added to PBMC. Different KT2-to-PBMC ratios were created with a constant PBMC count. An oligo carrying a UMI was ligated to the cDNA 3' end. An equimolar mix of RC1.1 and RC1.2 primed the beta chain across TRBC1 and TRBC2. TCRdb redid the calling of the UMI-ligation and nested PCR reads with MiXCR, one entry per CDR3 protein. The sample holds 60,000 or so distinct CDR3 sequences, around an eighth seen once. CDR3 size: 15 residues. V lost 0 bases and J 3 bases, leaving 12 bases between the germline ends. Per the germline V gene, CDR1 is LGHDT and CDR2 is YNNKEL (reference sequence). The data are from a study of quantifying T cell responses using KT2 cells. Study-wide background: TCR alpha and beta constant-region primers primed reverse transcription of RNA.

Study-wide results and limits: KT2 sequence counts showed saturation when very many KT2 cells were spiked in. KT2 sequences were detected down to about one KT2 cell per 100,000 PBMC.

This clonotype originated in a human donor. Sample: PBMCs spiked with cells of the T cell clone KT2. The gene calls are TRBV3-1 and TRBJ2-7; no reliable D call. CDR3 bases: TGTGCCAGCAGCCAAGATGTAGTGGGCATCTACGAGCAGTACTTC. Its translation is CASSQDVVGIYEQYF.